This is a list of T cell receptor beta chains from one sample in a study of PD-1 blockade in classical Hodgkin lymphoma. Sequenced by immunoSEQ multiplex PCR; TCRdb stores in-frame clones only, minus some. This sample has approximately 7,100 clones, with approximately 90% found just once. This specimen consisted of CD4+ T cells from blood, obtained at baseline. The origin of the receptors is a human donor with classical Hodgkin lymphoma. Each CDR3 is given with its conserved first and last residue. The D gene is left open where the match is weak. The size entry is marked missing in some rows and otherwise reads once, few, many or a size class.

j_gene	abundance	d_gene	v_gene	len	CDR3aa	CDR3nt
TRBJ2-5	.	TRBD1	TRBV5-1	14	CASSLLTGLETQYF	TGCGCCAGCAGCTTGCTGACAGGGCTGGAGACCCAGTACTTC
TRBJ1-6	.	TRBD1	TRBV5-1	16	CASSRGQWGEVSPLHF	TGCGCCAGCAGCCGGGGACAGTGGGGCGAGGTCTCACCCCTCCACTTT
TRBJ2-3	once	TRBD2	TRBV28	18	CASSPGTSGFSSTDTQYF	TGTGCCAGCAGTCCCGGGACTAGCGGTTTTTCTAGCACAGATACGCAGTATTTT
TRBJ2-2	.	.	TRBV7-3	14	CASSWGGDTGELFF	TGTGCCAGCAGCTGGGGTGGGGACACCGGGGAGCTGTTTTTT
TRBJ1-2	few	.	TRBV6-6	14	CASSYDSGKDGYTF	TGTGCCAGCAGTTACGATTCGGGCAAAGATGGCTACACCTTC
TRBJ2-1	.	.	TRBV5-1	14	CASSLGSDYNEQFF	TGCGCCAGCAGCTTGGGTTCGGATTACAATGAGCAGTTCTTC
TRBJ2-1	.	.	TRBV5-4	15	CASSLSQGRYNEQFF	TGTGCCAGCAGCTTGAGTCAGGGCCGTTACAATGAGCAGTTCTTC
TRBJ2-2	.	TRBD2	TRBV10-3	14	CAINGGAENGELFF	TGTGCCATAAACGGGGGGGCCGAAAACGGGGAGCTGTTTTTT
TRBJ1-2	.	.	TRBV4-2	16	CASSQVGSRTTYGYTF	TGTGCCAGCAGCCAAGTAGGAAGCAGAACGACATATGGCTACACCTTC
TRBJ1-1	.	.	TRBV18	12	CASSSAGAEAFF	TGTGCCAGCTCGTCCGCGGGGGCTGAAGCTTTCTTT
TRBJ2-3	.	.	TRBV2	15	CASSVGSTRTDTQYF	TGTGCCAGCAGTGTCGGTAGCACCCGCACAGATACGCAGTATTTT
TRBJ1-6	.	.	TRBV28	12	CASGSMGRPLHF	TGTGCCAGCGGGTCCATGGGCCGACCCCTCCACTTT
TRBJ1-2	.	.	TRBV28	17	CASSPGVVTAVNYGYTF	TGTGCCAGCAGCCCGGGAGTCGTGACAGCGGTTAACTATGGCTACACCTTC
TRBJ2-7	.	TRBD2	TRBV18	18	CASSPLILAGIGSYEQYF	TGTGCCAGCTCACCACTAATACTAGCGGGAATAGGGTCCTACGAGCAGTACTTC
TRBJ1-1	.	TRBD1	TRBV5-1	14	CASSPDRGTTEAFF	TGCGCCAGCAGCCCCGACAGGGGAACCACTGAAGCTTTCTTT
TRBJ2-2	.	.	TRBV5-1	17	CASSLGNRHPNTGELFF	TGCGCCAGCAGCCTGGGCAATCGACACCCGAACACCGGGGAGCTGTTTTTT
TRBJ2-2	.	.	TRBV7-3	14	CASSPGFNTGELFF	TGTGCCAGCAGCCCCGGATTCAACACCGGGGAGCTGTTTTTT
TRBJ2-5	.	TRBD2	TRBV28	19	CASSFLHSILAGPQETQYF	TGTGCCAGCAGTTTTCTCCATTCGATACTAGCGGGGCCCCAAGAGACCCAGTACTTC
TRBJ1-5	.	.	TRBV7-2	15	CASSLEVGSGQPQHF	TGTGCCAGCAGCTTGGAGGTGGGGTCGGGACAGCCCCAGCATTTT
TRBJ1-4	.	TRBD1	TRBV9	16	CASSVAFGQGGEKLFF	TGTGCCAGCAGCGTAGCATTTGGACAGGGAGGTGAAAAACTGTTTTTT